The clone carrying this T cell receptor (beta chain) was observed at least ten times. Antigen unknown. This specimen belongs to a study of regulatory T cells in long-lasting Graves disease. Study details: Graves' cases, newly diagnosed, had used antithyroid drugs under 3 months. Study-wide points: Whereas new patients shared about a thousand public clonotypes, persistent patients shared more, at under 3,500.

Assembly of TCR beta libraries relied on iRepertoire HTBI primers together with Arm-PCR of CDR3 regions. TCRdb reanalysed the multiplex PCR reads using MiXCR and keeps one entry per CDR3 protein. The table lists 200,000 to 250,000 distinct CDR3 sequences, roughly 20% of them singletons. The V and J ends lost 0 bases and 7 bases respectively, with 15 bases between them. The CDR3 has 16 amino acids. The germline V gene encodes CDR1 LGHDT and CDR2 YNNKEL (reference sequence). The sample's time point: newly diagnosed GD, antithyroid drugs for less than 3 months. From PBMCs, RNA was extracted and then used to make the TCR library. Investigators report Graves' disease was diagnosed under American Thyroid Association guidelines. Peripheral blood, 8.5 to 9.5 milliliters per patient, was collected in EDTA tubes. These same data were also listed under a study on T cells in Graves' hyperthyroidism and ophthalmopathy.

Sequencing was performed on peripheral blood mononuclear cells (PBMCs), taken at new diagnosis, from a patient treated with antithyroid drugs. This clonotype originated in a woman in her 30s with Graves disease. This chain links TRBV3-1 with TRBJ1-4, with D tentatively TRBD1 (6 bases). The CDR3 spells CASSQDPGASGEKLFF. CDR3 bases: TGTGCCAGCAGCCAAGATCCGGGGGCCTCGGGTGAAAAACTGTTTTTT.